The rows below give T cell receptor beta chains drawn from one sample of a study of CXCR3-negative and CXCR3-positive naive CD8 T cells. From its re-call of the 5' RACE reads, TCRdb lists each CDR3 protein once, without DNA. In all, the sample yields tens of thousands of distinct CDR3 sequences. The material sequenced was naive CXCR3- CD8+ T cells from blood. The receptors here all came from a human donor in good health. Some clones in this sample may be carry-over from other donors' samples. Both conserved end residues are part of each CDR3. The size field is filled for only some rows; it gives once, few, many or a size class.

CASSPRGAEGIQYF	TRBV6-6	TRBJ2-4	-
CASSLAASGPAYQETQYF	TRBV7-9	TRBJ2-5	-
CASSLGTEAFF	TRBV6-5	TRBJ1-1	-
CASSGVTGVYEQYF	TRBV7-2	TRBJ2-7	-
CSVELGGDSNYGYTF	TRBV29-1	TRBJ1-2	-
CASSIGTIYEQYF	TRBV12-3/TRBV12-4	TRBJ2-7	-
CASSLNTYEQYF	TRBV28	TRBJ2-7	medium-sized
CASSLTGGHNEQFF	TRBV5-1	TRBJ2-1	-
CASSYSAGSSGHLDTQYF	TRBV6-5	TRBJ2-3	-
CASMDEGTEAFF	TRBV28	TRBJ1-1	-
CSVEEGGNIEAFF	TRBV29-1	TRBJ1-1	-
CASTDGGLGSPLHF	TRBV28	TRBJ1-6	-
CASSSGQSTDTQYF	TRBV5-1	TRBJ2-3	-
CSVDASGGAPYNEQFF	TRBV29-1	TRBJ2-1	-
CASSLWGLADRYF	TRBV7-2	TRBJ2-7	-
CASSGTSLEYNEQFF	TRBV6-2/TRBV6-3	TRBJ2-1	-
CASSYSPSEGAYEQYF	TRBV6-5	TRBJ2-7	-
CASSHTLAITDTQYF	TRBV2	TRBJ2-3	-
CASGLGPLSEQFF	TRBV12-5	TRBJ2-1	-
CASSWTTSGGDNEQFF	TRBV12-3/TRBV12-4	TRBJ2-1	-
CASSPQGTPVSEQYF	TRBV7-9	TRBJ2-7	-
CASSLSPGANTEAFF	TRBV7-3	TRBJ1-1	-
CASSLTGGVYEQYF	TRBV7-9	TRBJ2-7	-
CASRPSAGAYEQYF	TRBV12-3/TRBV12-4	TRBJ2-7	-
CASSLTVESTEAFF	TRBV7-9	TRBJ1-1	-
CSVEVTGGGETQYF	TRBV29-1	TRBJ2-5	-
CSAPQGNTEAFF	TRBV20-1	TRBJ1-1	-
CASSLRLAGLYEQYF	TRBV5-4	TRBJ2-7	-
CASSTRTGTPEAFF	TRBV5-5	TRBJ1-1	-
CSAAYYNEQFF	TRBV20-1	TRBJ2-1	-
CASSHRTGYNNEQFF	TRBV18	TRBJ2-1	-
CSVLAGGLGEQFF	TRBV29-1	TRBJ2-1	-
CASSLGQGNGYEQYF	TRBV12-3/TRBV12-4	TRBJ2-7	-
CASSYGGGNAYEQYF	TRBV6-2/TRBV6-3	TRBJ2-7	-
CASSFTSGTVGAETQYF	TRBV28	TRBJ2-5	-
CASSQVSGTGPRGAPYEQYF	TRBV3-1	TRBJ2-7	-
CASSSGLAGVNEQYF	TRBV6-5	TRBJ2-7	-
CASRQTGNYEQYF	TRBV28	TRBJ2-7	-
CASSLLSTSILETQYF	TRBV7-2	TRBJ2-5	-
CAISEVGRGPYNEQFF	TRBV10-3	TRBJ2-1	-
CASSQDWARDEAFF	TRBV4-1	TRBJ1-1	-
CASSYGPADTQYF	TRBV6-2/TRBV6-3	TRBJ2-3	-
CASSLVQGSSEQYF	TRBV27	TRBJ2-7	-
CASNPGSGNTIYF	TRBV7-8	TRBJ1-3	-
CSVRDPSSYNEQFF	TRBV29-1	TRBJ2-1	-
CASSLYVPEENTEAFF	TRBV7-6	TRBJ1-1	-
CASSGLGENEQYF	TRBV14	TRBJ2-7	-
CASSWGPVVSGANVLTF	TRBV4-3	TRBJ2-6	-
CASSLTDNYGYTF	TRBV6-2/TRBV6-3	TRBJ1-2	-
CASSFSQSGAGSTEAFF	TRBV7-9	TRBJ1-1	-
CSAKWDGGHEQYF	TRBV20-1	TRBJ2-7	-
CASSHMNTEAFF	TRBV21-1	TRBJ1-1	-
CASSPPGIGNTEAFF	TRBV18	TRBJ1-1	-
CASSPVAGGPYNEQFF	TRBV18	TRBJ2-1	-
CASSPGTSGIIDTQYF	TRBV5-1	TRBJ2-3	-
CASSYHPGQGNTEAFF	TRBV6-5	TRBJ1-1	-
CASSQDNFLGNTEAFF	TRBV4-3	TRBJ1-1	-
CASSETAPSGNTIYF	TRBV27	TRBJ1-3	-